A single sample is the source of the 7 T cell receptor beta chains below, sequenced in a study of blood T cell repertoires in COVID-19. Clones were read by immunoSEQ multiplex PCR, and TCRdb kept only the in-frame ones, dropping some. The sample consists of hundreds of thousands of clones, approximately 80% of them appearing once. Sequenced: peripheral blood. These TCRs come from a woman of 80 years or more with COVID-19, enrolled during active disease.

The chain uses TRBV3-1 (or the pseudogene TRBV3-2) and TRBJ1-2; D gene unclear. V was clipped by 1 base and J by 5 bases, with 14 bases between them. This CDR3 contains 15 residues. Per the germline V gene, CDR1 is LGHDT and CDR2 is YNNKEL (reference sequence). For the CDR3, the DNA is TGTGCCAGCAGCCAAGTGAACAGAATAGATTATGGCTACACCTTC. Translating it yields CASSQVNRIDYGYTF.

The V call is TRBV5-5, the J call TRBJ2-5; D may be TRBD1 (6 bases). Between the trimmed V and J ends, which lost 4 bases and 1 base, there was a span of 14 bases. Germline CDR1 and CDR2: SGHKS and YYEKEE (reference sequence). This CDR3 is built from 15 residues. For the CDR3, the DNA is TGTGCCAGCAGCGTCGGGACAAGCATCCAAGAGACCCAGTACTTC. Encoded protein: CASSVGTSIQETQYF.

The V and J genes are TRBV7-6 and TRBJ1-6; TRBD1 is a possible D gene (6 bases). CDR3 length: 15 residues. Looked up from germline, CDR1 is SGHVS and CDR2 is FNYEAQ. Trimming took 2 bases from V and 2 from J, leaving 7 bases between them. Written as DNA, the CDR3 is TGTGCCAGCAGCTTAAACAGGGCCTATAATTCACCCCTCCACTTT. It is translated as CASSLNRAYNSPLHF.

The CDR3: CASRWHKGDEQYF. The CDR3 DNA sequence: TGTGCCAGCAGATGGCATAAAGGGGACGAGCAGTACTTC. The rearrangement joins TRBV5-6 to TRBJ2-7; possible D gene TRBD1, 5 bases. The germline V gene has CDR1 SGHDT and CDR2 YYEEEE. Trimming took off 5 bases at V and 5 bases at J, with 14 bases between the two ends. There are 13 residues in the CDR3.

The V and J genes are TRBV5-1 and TRBJ2-7; a weak D match, TRBD1 (5 bases). The CDR3 sequence is 13 residues long. Trimming shortened V by 3 bases and J by 4 bases, and 11 bases separated the two germline ends. Germline CDR1 reads SGHRS; CDR2 reads YFSETQ. DNA for the CDR3: TGCGCCAGCAGCTCCACGCAGGGATACGAGCAGTACTTC. Residues: CASSSTQGYEQYF. Supplemented by reference TRBV5-1 and TRBJ2-7, the full variable domain reads KAGVTQTPRYLIKTRGQQVTLSCSPISGHRSVSWYQQTPGQGLQFLFEYFSETQRNKGNFPGRFSGRQFSNSRSEMNVSTLELGDSALYLCASSSTQGYEQYFGPGTRLTVT.

The CDR3 DNA follows: TGTGCCAGCAGTTTATGGGGATTGGCGGGGGAGGGGACAGATACGCAGTATTTT. Amino acid sequence: CASSLWGLAGEGTDTQYF. This rearrangement joins TRBV28 to TRBJ2-3; TRBD2 matches at 7 bases. This CDR3 comprises 18 residues. The V gene end was trimmed by 0 bases and the J gene end by 3 bases; junction bases not matched to a gene: 12. The V gene's germline CDR1 is MDHEN and CDR2 SYDVKM.

CDR3 in amino acids: CASSFVGARTEAFF. The CDR3 nucleotides are TGTGCCAGCAGCTTCGTGGGGGCGCGCACTGAAGCTTTCTTT. The chain carries TRBV5-4 and TRBJ1-1; tentatively, D is TRBD1 (6 bases). The V and J ends lost 2 bases and 4 bases respectively, with 12 bases between them. The CDR3 extends over 14 amino acids. Germline V lookup: CDR1 SGHNT, CDR2 YYREEE (reference sequence).